This T cell receptor (beta chain) was found in a study of T cells in Graves' hyperthyroidism and ophthalmopathy. Remarks on this clonotype: The antigen is not known.

Amplified TCR beta CDR3 regions derived from RNA transcripts. Researchers ran a first-round RT-PCR on the TCR CDR3 using the HTBI primer set. MiXCR, run by TCRdb on the multiplex PCR reads, gives a single entry per CDR3 protein. The repertoire holds some 510,000 distinct CDR3 sequences, with 35% to 55% as singletons. The CDR3 consists of 15 residues. Trimming left V 0 bases short and J 0 bases short, with 6 bases between. Per the germline V gene, CDR1 is MNHEY and CDR2 is SVGEGT. Overall study findings and caveats: Stable hyperthyroidism was told apart from ophthalmopathy by a model built on 13 V-J features. Most expanded thyroid clonotypes above 0.001 also appeared in blood. The model forecast ophthalmopathy, anticipating it by a median around 6.5 months before onset.

Patients were excluded because of uncontrolled infection, other autoimmune disease, pregnancy or lactation. The clonotype originates from a young woman with Graves' hyperthyroidism. J is TRBJ1-5 and V is TRBV6-2 or TRBV6-3; no firm D call. The sample taken for sequencing was peripheral blood or thyroid tissue (not recorded which). The DNA for the CDR3 is TGTGCCAGCAGTTACTCGATAAGTAGCAATCAGCCCCAGCATTTT. Its translation: CASSYSISSNQPQHF.